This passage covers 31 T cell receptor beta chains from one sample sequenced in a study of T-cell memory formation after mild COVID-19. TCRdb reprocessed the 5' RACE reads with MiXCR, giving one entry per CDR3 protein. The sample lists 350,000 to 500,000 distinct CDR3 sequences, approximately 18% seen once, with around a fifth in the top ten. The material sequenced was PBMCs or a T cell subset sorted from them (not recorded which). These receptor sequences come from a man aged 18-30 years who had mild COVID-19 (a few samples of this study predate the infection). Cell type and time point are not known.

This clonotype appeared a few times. For the CDR3, the DNA is TGTGCCAGCAGCTTACAGCGGGGTTCCCCCTACGAGCAGTACTTC. Its translation: CASSLQRGSPYEQYF. V is TRBV7-2 and J is TRBJ2-7; TRBD2 matches at 7 bases. CDR1 and CDR2 from the germline V gene are SGHTA and FQGNSA. The CDR3 sequence is 15 residues long. The V and J ends lost 2 bases and 2 bases, in that order; junction bases with no gene match: 6.

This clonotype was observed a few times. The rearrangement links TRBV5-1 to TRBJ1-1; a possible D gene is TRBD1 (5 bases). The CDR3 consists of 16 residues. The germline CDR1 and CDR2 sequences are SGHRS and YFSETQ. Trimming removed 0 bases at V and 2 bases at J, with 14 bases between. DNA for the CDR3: TGCGCCAGCAGCTTGGAGTACGGGACGGTCAACACTGAAGCTTTCTTT. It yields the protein CASSLEYGTVNTEAFF.

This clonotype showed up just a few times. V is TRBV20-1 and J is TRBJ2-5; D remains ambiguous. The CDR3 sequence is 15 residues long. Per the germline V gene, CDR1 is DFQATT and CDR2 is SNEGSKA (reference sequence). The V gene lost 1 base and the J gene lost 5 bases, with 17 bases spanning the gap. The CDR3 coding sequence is TGCAGTGCTAGAGGCCAAGGTGCTGGCCGTGAGACCCAGTACTTC. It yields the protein CSARGQGAGRETQYF.

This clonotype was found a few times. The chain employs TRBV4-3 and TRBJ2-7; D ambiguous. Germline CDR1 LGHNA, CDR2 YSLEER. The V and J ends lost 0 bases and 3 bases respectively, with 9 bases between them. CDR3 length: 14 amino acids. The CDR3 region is CASSQDVGSYEQYF. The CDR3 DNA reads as TGCGCCAGCAGCCAAGATGTAGGCAGCTACGAGCAGTACTTC.

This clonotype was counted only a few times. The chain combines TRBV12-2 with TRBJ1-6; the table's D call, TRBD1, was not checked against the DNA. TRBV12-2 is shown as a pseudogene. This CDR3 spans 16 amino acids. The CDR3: CASRPIRGAWNSPLHF. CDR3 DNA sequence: TGTGCAAGTCGCCCTATTCGTGGGGCTTGGAATTCACCCCTCCACTTT.

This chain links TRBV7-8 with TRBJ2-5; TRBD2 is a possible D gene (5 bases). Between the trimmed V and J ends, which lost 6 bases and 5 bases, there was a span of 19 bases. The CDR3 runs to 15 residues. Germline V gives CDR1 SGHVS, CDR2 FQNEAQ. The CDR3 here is CASSRPRVRGETQYF. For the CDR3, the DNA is TGTGCCAGCAGTCGCCCCCGGGTGCGAGGGGAGACCCAGTACTTC.

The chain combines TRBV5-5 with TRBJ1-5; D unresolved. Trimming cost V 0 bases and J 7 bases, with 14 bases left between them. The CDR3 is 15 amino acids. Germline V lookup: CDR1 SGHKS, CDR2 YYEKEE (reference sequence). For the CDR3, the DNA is TGTGCCAGCAGCTTGGAGAGGGCCTTACGGCAGCCCCAGCATTTT. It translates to CASSLERALRQPQHF.

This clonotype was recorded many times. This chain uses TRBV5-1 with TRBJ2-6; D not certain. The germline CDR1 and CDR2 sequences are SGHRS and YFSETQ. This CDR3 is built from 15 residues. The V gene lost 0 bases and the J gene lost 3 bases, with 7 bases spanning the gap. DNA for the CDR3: TGCGCCAGCAGCTTGGGAGGCGGTGGGGCCAACGTCCTGACTTTC. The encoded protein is CASSLGGGGANVLTF. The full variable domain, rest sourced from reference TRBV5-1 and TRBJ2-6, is KAGVTQTPRYLIKTRGQQVTLSCSPISGHRSVSWYQQTPGQGLQFLFEYFSETQRNKGNFPGRFSGRQFSNSRSEMNVSTLELGDSALYLCASSLGGGGANVLTFGAGSRLTVL.

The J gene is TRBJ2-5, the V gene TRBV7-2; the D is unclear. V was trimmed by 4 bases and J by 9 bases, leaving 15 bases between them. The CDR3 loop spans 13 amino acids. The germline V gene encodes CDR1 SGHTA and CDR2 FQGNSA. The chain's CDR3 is CASSSETLLAQYF. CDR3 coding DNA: TGTGCCAGCAGCTCAGAGACCCTCCTTGCCCAGTACTTC.

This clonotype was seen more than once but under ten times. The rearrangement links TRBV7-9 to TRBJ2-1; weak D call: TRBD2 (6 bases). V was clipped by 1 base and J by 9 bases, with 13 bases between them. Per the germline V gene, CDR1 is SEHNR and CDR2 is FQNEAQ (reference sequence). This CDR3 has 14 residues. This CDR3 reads CASSLGGEEGEQFF. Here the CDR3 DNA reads TGTGCCAGCAGCTTAGGGGGCGAGGAGGGTGAGCAGTTCTTC.

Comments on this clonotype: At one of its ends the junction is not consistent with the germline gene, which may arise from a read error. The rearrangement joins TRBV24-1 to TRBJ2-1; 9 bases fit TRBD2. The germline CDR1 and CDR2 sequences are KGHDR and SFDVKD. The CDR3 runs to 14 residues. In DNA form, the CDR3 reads TGTGCCACCAGTGATTCTAGCGGGGCTGATGAGCAGTTATTC. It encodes CATSDSSGADEQLF.

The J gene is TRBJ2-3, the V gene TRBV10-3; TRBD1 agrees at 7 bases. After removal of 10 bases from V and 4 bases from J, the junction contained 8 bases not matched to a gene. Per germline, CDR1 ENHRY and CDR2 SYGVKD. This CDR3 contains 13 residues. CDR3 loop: CARSTGDSDTQYF. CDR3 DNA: TGTGCCAGATCTACAGGGGATTCAGATACGCAGTATTTT.

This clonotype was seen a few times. The CDR3 sequence is CASRSQGGTNEKLFF. In nucleotides, the CDR3 is TGTGCCAGCAGATCACAGGGGGGAACTAATGAAAAACTGTTTTTT. The chain joins TRBV28 to TRBJ1-4; 8 bases are a match to TRBD1. The V and J ends lost 6 bases and 1 base, in that order; junction bases with no gene match: 4. Germline CDR1 and CDR2: MDHEN and SYDVKM. The CDR3 is made up of 15 amino acids.

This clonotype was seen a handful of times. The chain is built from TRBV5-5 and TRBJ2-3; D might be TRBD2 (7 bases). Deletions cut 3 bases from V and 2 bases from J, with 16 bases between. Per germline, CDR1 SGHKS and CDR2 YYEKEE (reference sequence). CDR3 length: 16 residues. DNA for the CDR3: TGTGCCAGCAGCTGGGGGGGGCAGGGAAACACAGATACGCAGTATTTT. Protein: CASSWGGQGNTDTQYF.

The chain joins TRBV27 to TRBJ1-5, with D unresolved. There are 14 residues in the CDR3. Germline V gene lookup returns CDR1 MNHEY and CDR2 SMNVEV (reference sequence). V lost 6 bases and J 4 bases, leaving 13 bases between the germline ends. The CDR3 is CASRGSGWNQPQHF. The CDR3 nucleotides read TGTGCCAGCAGGGGTTCGGGGTGGAATCAGCCCCAGCATTTT.

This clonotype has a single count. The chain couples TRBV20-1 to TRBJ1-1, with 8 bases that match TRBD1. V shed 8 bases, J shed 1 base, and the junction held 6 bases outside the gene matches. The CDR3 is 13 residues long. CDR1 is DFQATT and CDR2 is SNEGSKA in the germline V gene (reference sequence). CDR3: CSTPGQANTEAFF. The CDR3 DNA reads TGCAGTACGCCGGGACAGGCGAACACTGAAGCTTTCTTT.

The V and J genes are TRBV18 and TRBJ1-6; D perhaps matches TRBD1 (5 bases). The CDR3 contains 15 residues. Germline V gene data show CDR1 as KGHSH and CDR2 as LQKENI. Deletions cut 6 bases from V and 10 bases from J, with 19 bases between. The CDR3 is CASSAGEGRYSPLHF. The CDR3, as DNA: TGTGCCAGCTCCGCGGGCGAGGGGCGTTACTCACCCCTCCACTTT.

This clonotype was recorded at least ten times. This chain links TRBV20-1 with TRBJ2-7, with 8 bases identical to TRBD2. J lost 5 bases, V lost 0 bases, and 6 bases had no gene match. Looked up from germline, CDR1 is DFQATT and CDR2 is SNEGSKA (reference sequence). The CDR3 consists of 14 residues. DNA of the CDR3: TGCAGTGCTAGAGATCGGGGGGGCCCCGACGAGCAGTACGTC. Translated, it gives CSARDRGGPDEQYV.

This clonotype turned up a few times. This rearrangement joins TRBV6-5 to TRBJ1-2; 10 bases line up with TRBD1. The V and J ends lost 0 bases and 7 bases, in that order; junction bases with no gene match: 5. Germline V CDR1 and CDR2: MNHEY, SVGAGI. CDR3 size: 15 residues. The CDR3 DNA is TGTGCCAGCAGTTACTCCGGGACAGGGGTTTTTGGCTACACCTTC. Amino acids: CASSYSGTGVFGYTF.

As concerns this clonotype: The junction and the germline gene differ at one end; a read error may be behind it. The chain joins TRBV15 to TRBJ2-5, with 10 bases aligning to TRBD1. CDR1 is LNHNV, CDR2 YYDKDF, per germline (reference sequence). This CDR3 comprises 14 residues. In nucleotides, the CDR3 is TGTGCCACCAGCAGAGGGGACAGGGGAGAGACCAAGTACTTC. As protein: CATSRGDRGETKYF.

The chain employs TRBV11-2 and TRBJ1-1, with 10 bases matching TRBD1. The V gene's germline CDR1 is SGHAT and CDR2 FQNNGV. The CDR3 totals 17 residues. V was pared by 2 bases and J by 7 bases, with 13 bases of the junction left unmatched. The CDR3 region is CASSLNTRGQGVYEAFF. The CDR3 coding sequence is TGTGCCAGCAGCTTAAACACCCGCGGACAGGGGGTTTATGAAGCTTTCTTT.

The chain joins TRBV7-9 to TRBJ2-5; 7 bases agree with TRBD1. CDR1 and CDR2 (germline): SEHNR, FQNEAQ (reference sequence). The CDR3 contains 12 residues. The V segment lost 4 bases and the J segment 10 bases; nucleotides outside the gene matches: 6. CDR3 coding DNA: TGTGCCAGCAGCTATCCCCAGGGGGTCCAGTACTTC. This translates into CASSYPQGVQYF.

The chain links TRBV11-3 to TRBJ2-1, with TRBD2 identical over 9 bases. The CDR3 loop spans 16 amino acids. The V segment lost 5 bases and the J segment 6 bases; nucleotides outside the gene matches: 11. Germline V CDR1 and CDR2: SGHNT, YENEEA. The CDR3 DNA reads TGTGCCAGCAGCCCCGGGGTTAGCGGGGGAACCAATGAGCAGTTCTTC. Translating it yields CASSPGVSGGTNEQFF. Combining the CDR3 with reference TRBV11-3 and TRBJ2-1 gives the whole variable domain EAGVVQSPRYKIIEKKQPVAFWCNPISGHNTLYWYLQNLGQGPELLIRYENEEAVDDSQLPKDRFSAERLKGVDSTLKIQPAELGDSAVYLCASSPGVSGGTNEQFFGPGTRLTVL.

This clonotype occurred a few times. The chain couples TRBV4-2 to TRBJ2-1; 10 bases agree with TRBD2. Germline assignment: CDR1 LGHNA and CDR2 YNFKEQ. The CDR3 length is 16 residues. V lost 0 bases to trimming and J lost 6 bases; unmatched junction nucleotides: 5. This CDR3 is CASSQDRVAGGNEQFF. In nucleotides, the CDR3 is TGTGCCAGCAGCCAAGATCGGGTAGCGGGAGGCAATGAGCAGTTCTTC.

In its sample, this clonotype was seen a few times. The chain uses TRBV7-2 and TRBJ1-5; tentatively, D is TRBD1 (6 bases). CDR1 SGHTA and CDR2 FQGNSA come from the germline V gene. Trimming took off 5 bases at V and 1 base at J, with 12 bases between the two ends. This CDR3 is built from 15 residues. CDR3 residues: CASSRDTLSNQPQHF. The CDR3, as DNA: TGTGCCAGCAGCCGGGACACCCTAAGCAATCAGCCCCAGCATTTT. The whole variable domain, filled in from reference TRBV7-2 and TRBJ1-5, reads GAGVSQSPSNKVTEKGKDVELRCDPISGHTALYWYRQSLGQGLEFLIYFQGNSAPDKSGLPSDRFSAERTGGSVSTLTIQRTQQEDSAVYLCASSRDTLSNQPQHFGDGTRLSIL.

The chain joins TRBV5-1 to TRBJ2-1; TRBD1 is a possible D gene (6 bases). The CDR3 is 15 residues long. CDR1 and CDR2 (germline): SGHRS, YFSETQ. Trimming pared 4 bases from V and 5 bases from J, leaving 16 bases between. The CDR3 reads CASSTIGQPHNEQFF. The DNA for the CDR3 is TGCGCCAGCAGCACCATCGGACAGCCGCACAATGAGCAGTTCTTC.

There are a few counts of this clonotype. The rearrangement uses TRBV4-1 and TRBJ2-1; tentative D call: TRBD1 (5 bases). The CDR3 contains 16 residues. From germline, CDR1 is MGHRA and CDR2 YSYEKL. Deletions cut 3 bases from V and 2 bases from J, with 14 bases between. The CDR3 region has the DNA TGCGCCAGCAGCCATTTGGACATCCTTGCCTACAATGAGCAGTTCTTC. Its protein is CASSHLDILAYNEQFF.

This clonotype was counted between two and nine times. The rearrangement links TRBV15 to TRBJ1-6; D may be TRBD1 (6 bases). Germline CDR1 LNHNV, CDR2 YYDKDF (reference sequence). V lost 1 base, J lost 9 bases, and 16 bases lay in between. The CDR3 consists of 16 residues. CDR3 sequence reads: CATSRVVGGFGSPLHF. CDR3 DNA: TGTGCCACCAGCAGAGTAGTTGGGGGCTTCGGTTCACCCCTCCACTTT.

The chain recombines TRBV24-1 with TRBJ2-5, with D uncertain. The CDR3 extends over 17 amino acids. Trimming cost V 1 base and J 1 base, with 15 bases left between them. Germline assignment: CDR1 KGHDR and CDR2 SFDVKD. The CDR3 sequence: CATSDFRDGGSQETQYF. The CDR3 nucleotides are TGTGCCACCAGTGATTTCCGCGACGGCGGCTCCCAAGAGACCCAGTACTTC.

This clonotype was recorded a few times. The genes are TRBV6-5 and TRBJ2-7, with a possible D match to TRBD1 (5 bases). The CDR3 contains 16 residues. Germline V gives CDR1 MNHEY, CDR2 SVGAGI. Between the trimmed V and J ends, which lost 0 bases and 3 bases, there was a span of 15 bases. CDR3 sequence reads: CASSYSKGRANYEQYF. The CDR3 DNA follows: TGTGCCAGCAGTTACTCGAAGGGCAGGGCGAACTACGAGCAGTACTTC.

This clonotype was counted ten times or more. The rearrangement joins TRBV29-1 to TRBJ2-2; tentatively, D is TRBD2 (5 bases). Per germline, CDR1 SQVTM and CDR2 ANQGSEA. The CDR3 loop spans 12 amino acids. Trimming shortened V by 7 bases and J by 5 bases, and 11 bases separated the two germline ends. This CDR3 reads CSGRGPTGELFF. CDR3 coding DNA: TGCAGCGGTCGAGGGCCAACCGGGGAGCTGTTTTTT.